A single sample is the source of the 27 T cell receptor beta chains below, sequenced in a study of CD8+CD57+ T cells in acquired aplastic anemia. Profiling of TCR beta VDJ combinations and CDR3 sequences used genomic DNA as template. TCRdb passed the reads through MiXCR, listing each CDR3 protein once. The data show some 120,000 distinct CDR3 sequences, around 48% seen once. The sequencing sample was made of sorted CD4+, CD8+, or CD8+CD57+ T cells (not recorded which) from PBMCs. The receptors were gathered from a human donor in good health, serving as a control.

The rearrangement joins TRBV12-3 or TRBV12-4 to TRBJ1-4; TRBD1 aligns across 9 bases. The CDR3 is 14 amino acids. The trim removed 6 bases at V and 10 bases at J, leaving 9 bases unmatched. DNA of the CDR3: TGTGCCAGCAGGCCGGGACAGGGCTCGGCAAAACTGTTTTTT. It translates to CASRPGQGSAKLFF.

As regards this clonotype: The junction and the germline gene differ at one end; a read error may be behind it. The chain employs TRBV7-9 and TRBJ2-7, with D perhaps TRBD2 (5 bases). CDR3 size: 13 residues. Germline assignment: CDR1 SEHNR and CDR2 FQNEAQ (reference sequence). The CDR3 DNA is TGTGCCAGCAGTGGAGAGGGCTCCGACGAGCAGTACTTC. Amino acid sequence: CASSGEGSDEQYF.

Note on this clonotype: This may arise from a read error, as a much more abundant clone is one base away. CDR3 in amino acids: CVSSDAKGGVETQYF. The CDR3, as DNA: TGTGTCAGCAGCGACGCCAAGGGGGGCGTGGAGACCCAGTACTTC. The chain employs TRBV5-8 and TRBJ2-5; D possibly uses TRBD1 or TRBD2 (6 bases each). Germline-derived CDR1 and CDR2 are SGHTS and YDEGEE. The CDR3 has 15 amino acids.

The chain carries TRBV6-5 and TRBJ1-1; D remains ambiguous. Germline V gives CDR1 MNHEY, CDR2 SVGAGI. Trimming removed 0 bases at V and 7 bases at J, with 9 bases between. CDR3 length: 13 residues. The CDR3, as DNA: TGTGCCAGCAGTTACTCGTTATACAGTGAAGCTTTCTTT. This encodes CASSYSLYSEAFF.

Comment on this clonotype: At one end, the junction sequence differs from germline, possibly due to a read error. The J gene is TRBJ2-3, the V gene TRBV25-1, with TRBD2 matching over 11 bases. The CDR3 runs 24 residues. CDR1 is MGHDK, CDR2 SYGVNS, per germline. Here the CDR3 DNA reads TGTGCCACCAGTGATTCCGCCCACCTTTCGCCTTTAGCGGGGGGGCCTGCTAGCACAGATACGCAGTATTTT. Its protein product is CATSDSAHLSPLAGGPASTDTQYF.

At least ten counts were recorded for this clonotype. The chain recombines TRBV7-2 with TRBJ1-5; D gene unclear. Looked up from germline, CDR1 is SGHTA and CDR2 is FQGNSA. There are 12 residues in the CDR3. The ends were cut back, 2 bases at V and 5 bases at J, with 4 bases in the middle. CDR3 in DNA: TGTGCCAGCAGCTTAAATGATCAGCCCCAGCATTTT. This translates into CASSLNDQPQHF.

There are a few counts of this clonotype. V is TRBV11-2 and J is TRBJ1-3; 8 bases are shared with TRBD1. V shed 7 bases and J 2 bases; nucleotides not matched to a gene: 10. The CDR3 length is 16 residues. CDR1 is SGHAT, CDR2 FQNNGV, per germline. The CDR3 protein is CASIPTGGPPGNTIYF. The CDR3 coding sequence is TGTGCCAGCATTCCCACAGGGGGTCCCCCTGGAAACACCATATATTTT.

The chain recombines TRBV10-3 with TRBJ1-1; D ambiguous. The germline V gene encodes CDR1 ENHRY and CDR2 SYGVKD. This CDR3 comprises 12 residues. V lost 6 bases, J lost 0 bases, and 5 bases lay in between. CDR3 residues: CAIRGMNTEAFF. Here the CDR3 DNA reads TGTGCCATCAGGGGAATGAACACTGAAGCTTTCTTT.

This clonotype was detected ten times or more. The chain joins TRBV6-1 to TRBJ1-6; 7 bases line up with TRBD1. The V gene end was trimmed by 6 bases and the J gene end by 12 bases; junction bases not matched to a gene: 11. CDR1 MNHNS and CDR2 SASEGT come from the germline V gene. The CDR3 is 14 amino acids. CDR3 bases: TGTGCCAGCAGCCGGGACAGCGCCCCGGAACCCCTCCACTTT. Protein product: CASSRDSAPEPLHF.

This clonotype has a count of ten or more. The chain recombines TRBV7-2 with TRBJ1-5, with D unresolved. This CDR3 region has 12 residues. The V gene lost 5 bases and the J gene lost 10 bases, with 12 bases spanning the gap. Germline V lookup: CDR1 SGHTA, CDR2 FQGNSA. As DNA, the CDR3 is TGTGCCAGCAGCCTCGAGGTAGGACCCCAGCATTTT. Protein sequence: CASSLEVGPQHF. Together with reference TRBV7-2 and TRBJ1-5, the CDR3 gives the full variable domain: GAGVSQSPSNKVTEKGKDVELRCDPISGHTALYWYRQSLGQGLEFLIYFQGNSAPDKSGLPSDRFSAERTGGSVSTLTIQRTQQEDSAVYLCASSLEVGPQHFGDGTRLSIL.

For this clonotype: Given a much more abundant clone one base away, this may be a read error. This chain connects TRBV20-1 to TRBJ1-4; perhaps TRBD1 as D (6 bases). CDR3 length: 14 amino acids. Germline CDR1 DFQATT, CDR2 SNEGSKA (reference sequence). The CDR3 nucleotides read TGCAGTGCTGGAGATATACAGGGTAATGAAAAACTGTTTTTT. Its protein is CSAGDIQGNEKLFF.

V gene TRBV29-1 combines with J gene TRBJ1-1, with no clear D. This CDR3 has 13 amino acids. V was trimmed by 5 bases and J by 1 base, leaving 11 bases between them. The germline V gene encodes CDR1 SQVTM and CDR2 ANQGSEA. The CDR3 coding sequence is TGCAGCGTTTGGGGTTACAAGAACACTGAAGCTTTCTTT. Its translation is CSVWGYKNTEAFF.

V and J are TRBV29-1 and TRBJ2-7; 7 nucleotides match TRBD1. Germline CDR1 is SQVTM and CDR2 is ANQGSEA. The CDR3 sequence is 13 residues long. V was pared by 6 bases and J by 2 bases, with 7 bases of the junction left unmatched. CDR3 DNA sequence: TGCAGCGTGTCGGGACAGACCACCTACGAGCAGTACTTC. This codes for CSVSGQTTYEQYF.

V gene TRBV20-1 combines with J gene TRBJ2-7, with a weak D call TRBD1 (5 bases). The CDR3 loop spans 11 amino acids. Germline-derived CDR1 and CDR2 are DFQATT and SNEGSKA (reference sequence). V was cut by 3 bases and J by 4 bases, with 7 bases left in between. CDR3 sequence: CSARGRYEQYF. CDR3 nucleotide sequence: TGCAGTGCTAGGGGGCGGTACGAGCAGTACTTC.

There are many counts of this clonotype. J is TRBJ2-1 and V is TRBV4-2; 11 bases agree with TRBD2. Germline V gene sequence: CDR1 LGHNA, CDR2 YNFKEQ. The CDR3 length is 19 residues. The V segment lost 1 base and the J segment 4 bases; nucleotides outside the gene matches: 12. The CDR3 loop reads CASSQGLAGGFRSYNEQFF. The CDR3 DNA sequence: TGTGCCAGCAGCCAAGGTCTAGCGGGGGGATTTCGATCGTACAATGAGCAGTTCTTC.

In this sample, this clonotype turned up many times. This may come from a read error, since a much larger clone is one base off. The J gene is TRBJ1-1, the V gene TRBV10-3; a possible D gene is TRBD1 (5 bases). This CDR3 is 14 amino acids long. V was clipped by 5 bases and J by 1 base, with 11 bases between them. CDR1 is ENHRY, CDR2 SYGVKD, per germline. Here the CDR3 DNA reads TGTGCCATCAGTAAACCAGGGCAGAACACTGAAGCTTTCTTT. Its translation: CAISKPGQNTEAFF.

The CDR3 DNA reads as TGTGCCATCAGTGAGTCGAGAAACATTCAGTACTTC. It specifies CAISESRNIQYF. The J gene is TRBJ2-4, the V gene TRBV10-3; no firm D call. The CDR3 contains 12 residues. Deletions cut 0 bases from V and 6 bases from J, with 3 bases between. Per germline, CDR1 ENHRY and CDR2 SYGVKD.

This clonotype was seen just once. Given a much more abundant clone one base away, this may be a read error. V gene TRBV6-2 or TRBV6-3 combines with J gene TRBJ1-1; D might be TRBD1 (5 bases). V was cut by 6 bases and J by 1 base, with 12 bases left in between. Germline-derived CDR1 and CDR2 are MNHEY and SVGEGT. This CDR3 has 14 amino acids. CDR3 sequence: CASRRDGSNTEAFF. CDR3 bases: TGTGCCAGCAGGAGGGACGGATCGAACACTGAAGCTTTCTTT.

J is TRBJ1-6 and V is TRBV19; the D gene is possibly TRBD1 (6 bases). V was clipped by 8 bases and J by 7 bases, with 18 bases between them. This CDR3 comprises 15 residues. Germline loops: CDR1 LNHDA, CDR2 SQIVND (reference sequence). The CDR3 region is CASCKQRGWNSPLHF. DNA of the CDR3: TGTGCCAGTTGTAAGCAGAGGGGGTGGAATTCACCCCTCCACTTT.

The chain combines TRBV11-1 with TRBJ1-2, with D hard to call. CDR1 is SGHAT and CDR2 is FQDESV in the germline V gene (reference sequence). The CDR3 loop spans 13 amino acids. With 1 base removed from V and 4 bases from J, the gap between germline ends came to 7 bases. CDR3 bases: TGTGCCAGCAGCTTAGGAGGTGTCTATGGCTACACCTTC. Translated: CASSLGGVYGYTF. The full variable domain, rest sourced from reference TRBV11-1 and TRBJ1-2, is EAEVAQSPRYKITEKSQAVAFWCDPISGHATLYWYRQILGQGPELLVQFQDESVVDDSQLPKDRFSAERLKGVDSTLKIQPAELGDSAMYLCASSLGGVYGYTFGSGTRLTVV.

This chain links TRBV2 with TRBJ2-1, with a possible D match to TRBD2 (6 bases). CDR1 and CDR2 (germline): SNHLY, FYNNEI. The CDR3 contains 13 residues. Trimming took 6 bases from V and 4 from J, leaving 10 bases between them. CDR3 sequence reads: CASSMGGYNEQFF. The CDR3 bases are TGTGCCAGCAGCATGGGGGGTTACAATGAGCAGTTCTTC. The full variable domain, completed using reference TRBV2 and TRBJ2-1, is EPEVTQTPSHQVTQMGQEVILRCVPISNHLYFYWYRQILGQKVEFLVSFYNNEISEKSEIFDDQFSVERPDGSNFTLKIRSTKLEDSAMYFCASSMGGYNEQFFGPGTRLTVL.

This clonotype was observed many times. The chain joins TRBV19 to TRBJ1-6; the match to TRBD1 covers 11 bases. This CDR3 has 16 residues. Germline V gene sequence: CDR1 LNHDA, CDR2 SQIVND (reference sequence). V lost 5 bases to trimming and J lost 10 bases; unmatched junction nucleotides: 10. The CDR3 sequence is CASSDPGTGGGSPLHF. CDR3 DNA sequence: TGTGCCAGTAGTGACCCCGGGACAGGGGGAGGGTCACCCCTCCACTTT. Together with reference TRBV19 and TRBJ1-6, the CDR3 gives the full variable domain: DGGITQSPKYLFRKEGQNVTLSCEQNLNHDAMYWYRQDPGQGLRLIYYSQIVNDFQKGDIAEGYSVSREKKESFPLTVTSAQKNPTAFYLCASSDPGTGGGSPLHFGNGTRLTVT.

This clonotype was counted ten times or more. The chain joins TRBV20-1 to TRBJ1-1, with D perhaps TRBD1 (5 bases). Trimming stripped 1 base from V and 7 bases from J, with 13 bases between. The CDR3 covers 13 residues. From germline, CDR1 is DFQATT and CDR2 SNEGSKA (reference sequence). CDR3 in amino acids: CSARGGVNFEAFF. In DNA form, the CDR3 reads TGCAGTGCTAGAGGGGGGGTCAACTTTGAAGCTTTCTTT.

This chain uses TRBV7-2 with TRBJ2-7; D possibly corresponds to TRBD2 (6 bases). Germline V gene data show CDR1 as SGHTA and CDR2 as FQGNSA. There are 14 residues in the CDR3. V lost 1 base and J lost 3, with 10 bases in between. The CDR3 protein is CASSLGGGFYEQYV. For the CDR3, the DNA is TGTGCCAGCAGCTTAGGGGGAGGCTTCTACGAGCAGTACGTC.

The CDR3, as DNA: TGTGCCAGCAGTTTAGGGGTATTGGCAGGGAACGAGCAGTACTTC. Its protein product is CASSLGVLAGNEQYF. The genes are TRBV12-3 or TRBV12-4 and TRBJ2-7; D perhaps matches TRBD1 (5 bases). The CDR3 loop spans 15 amino acids. V lost 1 base, J lost 5 bases, and 15 bases lay in between.

This clonotype appeared a single time. V gene TRBV11-1 combines with J gene TRBJ2-3, with 10 bases identical to TRBD2. The CDR3 covers 16 residues. The germline gives CDR1 SGHAT, CDR2 FQDESV (reference sequence). J lost 3 bases, V lost 3 bases, and 6 bases had no gene match. The CDR3 protein is CASSLMSSGGTDTQYF. In nucleotides, the CDR3 is TGTGCCAGCAGCTTGATGTCTAGCGGGGGTACAGATACGCAGTATTTT.

This clonotype appeared a few times. Possible read error: a much larger clone is one base away. V usage is TRBV3-1 and J usage is TRBJ2-7; D uncertain. Germline values: CDR1 LGHDT, CDR2 YNNKEL (reference sequence). V was clipped by 0 bases and J by 2 bases, with 8 bases between them. The CDR3 spans 14 residues. CDR3 nucleotide sequence: TGTGCCAGCAGCCAAGACGTCAGCCCCTACGAGCAGTACTTC. Its translation: CASSQDVSPYEQYF.